The rows below give T cell receptor beta chains drawn from one sample of a study of T-cell reconstitution after alpha-beta-depleted transplantation in children. TCRdb redid the calling of the PCR reads with MiXCR, one entry per CDR3 protein. The sample records a few hundred thousand distinct CDR3 sequences, around a tenth being singletons. Specimen: PBMCs from the stem cell graft donor, collected from the stem cell graft. The receptors were gathered from a human donor who donated a stem cell graft to a child with acute lymphoblastic leukemia. Both conserved end residues are part of each CDR3. The order of the fields is J gene, D gene, clone size, V gene, CDR3 DNA, CDR3 protein. The D gene is left open where the match is weak. Clone size is shown for a subset of rows, as once, few, many or a class of expanded clone.

TRBJ2-7	-	few	TRBV14	TGTGCCAGCAGCCAAGATCCCGGGTCCGAGCAGTACTTC	CASSQDPGSEQYF
TRBJ2-1	TRBD1	-	TRBV7-2	TGTGCCAGCCGCCAGGCAGGGGGGCAGTTCTTC	CASRQAGGQFF
TRBJ1-1	-	many	TRBV5-6	TGTGCCAGCAGCCCGGACGGCCTAGTGAACACTGAAGCTTTCTTT	CASSPDGLVNTEAFF
TRBJ2-4	-	many	TRBV11-2	TGTGCCAGCAGCTTAGCCGGGACACTAAACATTCAGTACTTC	CASSLAGTLNIQYF
TRBJ2-7	-	few	TRBV28	TGTGCCAGCAACGAGGGGGCCTGGGGAGGGGAGCAGTACTTC	CASNEGAWGGEQYF
TRBJ2-1	-	many	TRBV7-7	TGTGCTAGCAGCAAGGACATCCTCTCCTACAATGAGCAGTTCTTC	CASSKDILSYNEQFF
TRBJ2-1	-	-	TRBV30	TGTGCCTGGAGCCCGGGGCGGGGGCCGGCCCCCAGACCGTTCTTC	CAWSPGRGPAPRPFF
TRBJ1-5	-	few	TRBV20-1	TGCAGTGCTAGTCCGGTGATGGGGCAGCCCCAGCATTTT	CSASPVMGQPQHF
TRBJ2-7	TRBD2	-	TRBV7-9	TGTGCCAGCAGCTCACCGGGACTACACTACGAGCAGTACTTC	CASSSPGLHYEQYF
TRBJ2-1	-	-	TRBV28	TGTGCCAGCAGTTTAGAGGCGGGGTCCTTATACAATGAGCAGTTCTTC	CASSLEAGSLYNEQFF
TRBJ2-2	TRBD2	many	TRBV20-1	TGCAGTGCTAGAGATGTTATAGGGCCTAGCGGGACCGACACCGGGGAGCTGTTTTTT	CSARDVIGPSGTDTGELFF
TRBJ2-7	-	-	TRBV15	TGTGCCACCAGCAGATCCCAGGGATACGAGCAGTACTTC	CATSRSQGYEQYF
TRBJ2-1	TRBD2	-	TRBV29-1	TGCAGCGTCTCAACTAGCGGGAGGGCCAATGAGCAGTTCTTC	CSVSTSGRANEQFF
TRBJ1-1	-	few	TRBV2	TGTGCCAGCAAGGGAGAGGGGAACACTGAAGCTTTCTTT	CASKGEGNTEAFF
TRBJ2-3	-	-	TRBV11-3	TGTGCCAGCAGCTCAGGGGGACTAGTCACAGATACGCAGTATTTT	CASSSGGLVTDTQYF
TRBJ2-1	TRBD2	-	TRBV10-1	TGCGCCAGCAGTGAGTCTCGGACTAGCGGGAGGGATGACAATGAGCAGTTCTTC	CASSESRTSGRDDNEQFF
TRBJ2-3	-	few	TRBV20-1	TGCAGTGCTAGTATGATGGGGACAGATACGCAGTATTTT	CSASMMGTDTQYF
TRBJ2-5	-	many	TRBV28	TGTGCCAGCACTAGGACAGCCGGAGAGACCCAGTACTTC	CASTRTAGETQYF
TRBJ1-2	-	few	TRBV12-3/TRBV12-4	TGTGCCAGCAGTTTAGCAGGGTTGGCTAACTATGGCTACACCTTC	CASSLAGLANYGYTF
TRBJ2-7	TRBD2	-	TRBV7-9	TGTGCCAGCAGCACGACTAGCGGGACTTCCTACGAGCAGTACTTC	CASSTTSGTSYEQYF
TRBJ1-1	-	-	TRBV5-7	TGTGCCAGCAGCATCTCTCGGGGGGCCGGCACTGAAGCTTTCTTT	CASSISRGAGTEAFF
TRBJ2-1	-	-	TRBV24-1	TGTGCCACCAGTGATCGGACTACGCATGACGATGAGCAGTTCTTC	CATSDRTTHDDEQFF
TRBJ2-2	-	many	TRBV5-1	TGCGCCAGCAGCTTCCGGGACAAGAACACCGGGGAGCTGTTTTTT	CASSFRDKNTGELFF
TRBJ2-5	TRBD2	once	TRBV11-1	TGTGCCAGCAGCCCCAAGTATGGTTTGGGAGGGGAGACCCAGTACTTC	CASSPKYGLGGETQYF
TRBJ2-3	TRBD2	many	TRBV5-1	TGCGCCAGCAGCTCTGAGGGGCGGGGAGGGCGGAGCACAGATACGCAGTATTTT	CASSSEGRGGRSTDTQYF
TRBJ2-1	TRBD1	many	TRBV5-1	TGCGCCAGCTCCGTCTGGGACAGGGGTTCTAGCTCCTACAATGAGCAGTTCTTC	CASSVWDRGSSSYNEQFF
TRBJ2-7	TRBD2	many	TRBV27	TGTGCCAGCAGTTCGTCCGGGAGGGCCCCTCCCTACGAGCAGTACTTC	CASSSSGRAPPYEQYF
TRBJ1-5	TRBD1	-	TRBV20-1	TGCAGTGCTAGGGCTCCACAGGGGGGCAATCAGCCCCAGCATTTT	CSARAPQGGNQPQHF
TRBJ2-1	TRBD2	-	TRBV11-3	TGTGCCAGCAGCTTTTCGGCGGGAGGGCAGGGTGCGCAGTTCTTC	CASSFSAGGQGAQFF
TRBJ1-3	-	-	TRBV5-1	TGCGCCAGCAGAGAACCCGGCACGGGCTCTGGAAACACCATATATTTT	CASREPGTGSGNTIYF
TRBJ2-3	-	few	TRBV11-2	TGTGCCAGCAGGAGGCCCGGCGGGACCCGCACAGATACGCAGTATTTT	CASRRPGGTRTDTQYF
TRBJ2-1	-	many	TRBV5-1	TGCGCCAGTACAGTGGGGTCCTACAATGAGCAGTTCTTC	CASTVGSYNEQFF
TRBJ1-3	-	-	TRBV10-3	TGTGCCATCAGTCTCGACAGGCCAAGCTCTGGAAACACCATATATTTT	CAISLDRPSSGNTIYF
TRBJ1-2	TRBD1	many	TRBV12-3/TRBV12-4	TGTGCCAGCAGTAAGGACAGGGTAATTAATGTAGGTTCCTATGGCTACACCTTC	CASSKDRVINVGSYGYTF
TRBJ1-2	TRBD1	-	TRBV29-1	TGCAGCGTAAGGGACAGGGGACCACCCGATGGCTACACCTTC	CSVRDRGPPDGYTF
TRBJ2-7	TRBD2	few	TRBV7-2	TGTGCCAGCAGCTTAGGACTAGCGGGGTACCTCTACGAGCAGTACTTC	CASSLGLAGYLYEQYF
TRBJ2-7	-	few	TRBV7-2	TGTGCCAGCAGCTTAGTCGGCACGGAAAGGAACGAGCAGTACTTC	CASSLVGTERNEQYF
TRBJ2-5	-	-	TRBV27	TGTGCCAGCAGTGTCGGCAGGAATGAGACCCAGTACTTC	CASSVGRNETQYF
TRBJ2-7	TRBD1	many	TRBV27	TGTGCCAGCAGTTTACAGGGACAGGGGCCCGAGCAGTACTTC	CASSLQGQGPEQYF
TRBJ1-1	TRBD1	-	TRBV6-9	TGTGCCAGCAGCTGGTTTCCGGGACAGGATGCCCTTGCCCAATTGGCTTTCTTT	CASSWFPGQDALAQLAFF
TRBJ1-5	TRBD1	-	TRBV15	TGTGCCACCAGCAGGGGCCTCACAGGGGGTATTCAGCCCCAGCATTTT	CATSRGLTGGIQPQHF
TRBJ2-7	-	-	TRBV5-1	TGCGCCAGCAGCGGGAAGGAAGTTCACGAGCAGTACTTC	CASSGKEVHEQYF
TRBJ2-3	TRBD2	-	TRBV12-3/TRBV12-4	TGTGCCAGCAGTCCTCGGCCTAGCGGGCGAGCGTCCGATACGCAGTATTTT	CASSPRPSGRASDTQYF
TRBJ2-7	TRBD2	-	TRBV5-1	TGCGCCAGCAGCCTCACTATAGCGGGAGGGGAATTCTACGAGCAGTACTTC	CASSLTIAGGEFYEQYF
TRBJ2-1	-	-	TRBV2	TGTGCCAGCAGGAGGGGCGAGGATGAGCAGTTCTTC	CASRRGEDEQFF
TRBJ2-7	-	few	TRBV7-9	TGTGCCAGCAGCTTACGGGGGTTCAACGAGCAGTACTTC	CASSLRGFNEQYF
TRBJ2-5	-	-	TRBV5-1	TGCGCCAGCAGCCCCAGCCGAGGGGCAGGAGGAGAGAACCAGTACTTC	CASSPSRGAGGENQYF
TRBJ1-2	TRBD1	-	TRBV12-3/TRBV12-4	TGTGCCAGCGCATTAATGGTACAGGGGCACTATGGCTACACCTTC	CASALMVQGHYGYTF
TRBJ2-2	-	-	TRBV5-1	TGCGCCAGCAGGTCTTACACCGGGGAGCTGTTTTTT	CASRSYTGELFF
TRBJ2-7	-	few	TRBV4-1	TGCGCCAGCAGCCAAGAGAGCAACAGGGCCTACGAGCAGTACTTC	CASSQESNRAYEQYF
TRBJ2-1	TRBD2	few	TRBV20-1	TGCAGTGCTAGAGCCGGACTAGCGGGCATGAATAACTACAATGAGCAGTTCTTC	CSARAGLAGMNNYNEQFF
TRBJ2-5	TRBD2	-	TRBV12-3/TRBV12-4	TGTGCCAGCAGTTTCCAGAACCGACTAGCCGAGACCCAGTACTTC	CASSFQNRLAETQYF
TRBJ2-7	-	-	TRBV12-3/TRBV12-4	TGTGCCAGCAGTTTAAGTCGTCAGGGGGGCTACGAGCAGTACTTC	CASSLSRQGGYEQYF
TRBJ2-1	TRBD2	-	TRBV7-2	TGTGCCAGCAGCTTAGGCGGGAGGACGAATGAGCAGTTCTTC	CASSLGGRTNEQFF
TRBJ2-3	-	-	TRBV5-1	TGCGCCAGCAGCTACGGCCTTGGGGGAGCCACAGATACGCAGTATTTT	CASSYGLGGATDTQYF